What follows are 9 T cell receptor beta chains derived from one specimen sequenced in a study of blood T cells in healthy people across ages. With a J-beta primer mix and a sample-barcoded 5' primer, a second PCR ran 7 to 11 cycles. TCRdb fed the 5' RACE reads into MiXCR, producing one record per CDR3 protein. The sample has about 1,000,000 distinct CDR3 sequences, roughly 45% seen once. The sequencing sample was made of blood. The receptor set was obtained from a woman in her fifties or sixties in good health.

The chain recombines TRBV7-2 with TRBJ2-1; 8 bases are a match to TRBD2. Germline V CDR1 and CDR2: SGHTA, FQGNSA. J was trimmed by 10 bases and V by 4 bases; bases with no gene match: 12. The CDR3 length is 15 residues. CDR3 region: CASSSAGAGGVEQFF. DNA of the CDR3: TGTGCCAGCAGCTCGGCGGGCGCGGGGGGCGTGGAGCAGTTCTTC. The full variable domain, in which reference TRBV7-2 and TRBJ2-1 provide the parts outside the CDR3, is GAGVSQSPSNKVTEKGKDVELRCDPISGHTALYWYRQSLGQGLEFLIYFQGNSAPDKSGLPSDRFSAERTGGSVSTLTIQRTQQEDSAVYLCASSSAGAGGVEQFFGPGTRLTVL.

V usage is TRBV2 and J usage is TRBJ2-7; D remains unclear. The end of the DNA aligns better with TRBJ2-5, so the J call may be wrong. Germline lookup yields CDR1 SNHLY and CDR2 FYNNEI. There are 12 residues in the CDR3. Here the CDR3 reads CASSEVVETQYF. The CDR3 DNA follows: TGTGCCAGCAGTGAAGTAGTAGAGACCCAGTACTTC.

This rearrangement joins TRBV5-1 to TRBJ2-1, with 11 positions matching TRBD2. V shed 5 bases and J 2 bases; nucleotides not matched to a gene: 6. The V gene's germline CDR1 is SGHRS and CDR2 YFSETQ. The CDR3 length is 16 residues. The CDR3 coding sequence is TGCGCCAGCAGGGAACTAGCGGGAGCACCCTACAATGAGCAGTTCTTC. It encodes CASRELAGAPYNEQFF.

The chain links TRBV27 to TRBJ2-1, with 13 nucleotides matching TRBD2. Per germline, CDR1 MNHEY and CDR2 SMNVEV (reference sequence). There are 18 residues in the CDR3. Trimming took 4 bases from V and 0 from J; bases not matched to a gene: 6. As DNA, the CDR3 is TGTGCCAGCAGTTCAACCTGGACTAGCGGGAGCTCCTACAATGAGCAGTTCTTC. Amino acid sequence: CASSSTWTSGSSYNEQFF.

Details on this clonotype: It is likely a read error, because the conserved phenylalanine at the end of the CDR3 is missing. This chain uses TRBV14 with TRBJ2-3; no firm D call. The germline V gene has CDR1 SGHDN and CDR2 FVKESK. V lost 1 base and J lost 10, with 12 bases in between. CDR3 size: 13 residues. The DNA for the CDR3 is TGTGCCAGCAGCCAAGGTGGACGGGTTCCGCAGTATTTG. Translated, it gives CASSQGGRVPQYL.

The chain is built from TRBV7-9 and TRBJ2-2; 12 nucleotides agree with TRBD1. Germline V gene data show CDR1 as SEHNR and CDR2 as FQNEAQ (reference sequence). This CDR3 comprises 16 residues. The ends lost 5 bases at V and 5 bases at J; junction bases unmatched: 6. The CDR3 reads CASSPRDRGLTGELFF. The CDR3 bases are TGTGCCAGCAGCCCGAGGGACAGGGGGCTAACCGGGGAGCTGTTTTTT.

The chain combines TRBV7-9 with TRBJ2-5; TRBD1 matches at 9 bases. From germline, CDR1 is SEHNR and CDR2 FQNEAQ (reference sequence). The CDR3 length is 17 residues. With V trimmed by 1 base and J by 1 base, 7 bases remained unmatched. The CDR3 DNA is TGTGCCAGCAGCTTAGAGGTACAGGGGGCGACCCAAGAGACCCAGTACTTC. Amino acids: CASSLEVQGATQETQYF.

V gene TRBV20-1 combines with J gene TRBJ2-2; no reliable D call. The V end was cut by 6 bases, the J end by 1 base, with 6 bases between. Germline assignment: CDR1 DFQATT and CDR2 SNEGSKA (reference sequence). The CDR3 has 12 amino acids. The CDR3 DNA is TGCAGTGCCTCCAGGAACACCGGGGAGCTGTTTTTT. Translation gives CSASRNTGELFF.

The J gene is TRBJ2-7, the V gene TRBV12-3 or TRBV12-4; 9 bases agree with TRBD1. This CDR3 comprises 17 residues. V gave up 6 bases and J gave up 3 bases; unmatched junction bases: 15. The DNA for the CDR3 is TGTGCCAGCAGCGTTTTTCTTTCCGGGACAGGGAACTACGAGCAGTACTTC. It yields the protein CASSVFLSGTGNYEQYF.